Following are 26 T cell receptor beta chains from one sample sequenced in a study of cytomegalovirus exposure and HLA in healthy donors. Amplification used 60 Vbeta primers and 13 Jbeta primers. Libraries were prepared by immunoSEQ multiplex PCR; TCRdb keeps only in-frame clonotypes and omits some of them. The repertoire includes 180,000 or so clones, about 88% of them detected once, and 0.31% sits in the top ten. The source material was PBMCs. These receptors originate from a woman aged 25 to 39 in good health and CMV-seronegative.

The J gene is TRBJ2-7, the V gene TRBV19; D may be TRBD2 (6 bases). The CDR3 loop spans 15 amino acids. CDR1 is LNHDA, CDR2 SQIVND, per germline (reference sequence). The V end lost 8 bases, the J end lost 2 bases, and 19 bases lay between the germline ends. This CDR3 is CASSVGGGSTYEQYF. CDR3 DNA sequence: TGTGCCAGTTCCGTCGGGGGAGGATCTACCTACGAGCAGTACTTC.

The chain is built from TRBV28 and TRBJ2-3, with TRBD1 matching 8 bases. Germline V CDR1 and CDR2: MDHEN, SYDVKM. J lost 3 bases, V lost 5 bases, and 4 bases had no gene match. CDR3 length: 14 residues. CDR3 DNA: TGTGCCAGCAGTAGACAGGGGCTGACAGATACGCAGTATTTT. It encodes CASSRQGLTDTQYF.

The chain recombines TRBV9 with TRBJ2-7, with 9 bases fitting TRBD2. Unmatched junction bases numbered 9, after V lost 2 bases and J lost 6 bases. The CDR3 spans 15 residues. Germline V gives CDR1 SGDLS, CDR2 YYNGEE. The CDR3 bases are TGTGCCAGCAGCGTCAGCGGGGGGAGAAATGGCGAGCAGTACTTC. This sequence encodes CASSVSGGRNGEQYF. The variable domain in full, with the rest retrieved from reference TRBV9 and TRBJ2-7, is DSGVTQTPKHLITATGQRVTLRCSPRSGDLSVYWYQQSLDQGLQFLIQYYNGEERAKGNILERFSAQQFPDLHSELNLSSLELGDSALYFCASSVSGGRNGEQYFGPGTRLTVT.

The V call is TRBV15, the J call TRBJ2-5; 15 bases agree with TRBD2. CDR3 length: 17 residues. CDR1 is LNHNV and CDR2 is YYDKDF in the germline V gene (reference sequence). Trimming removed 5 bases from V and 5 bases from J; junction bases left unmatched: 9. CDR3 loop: CATSPPPGTSGRETQYF. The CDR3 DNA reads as TGTGCCACCAGCCCCCCCCCGGGGACTAGCGGGAGGGAGACCCAGTACTTC.

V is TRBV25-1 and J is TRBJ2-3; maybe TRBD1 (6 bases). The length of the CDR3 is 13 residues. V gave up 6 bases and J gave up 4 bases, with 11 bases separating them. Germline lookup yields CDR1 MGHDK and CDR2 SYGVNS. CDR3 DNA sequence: TGTGCCAGCAGGAGAACAGGGTCAGATACGCAGTATTTT. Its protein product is CASRRTGSDTQYF.

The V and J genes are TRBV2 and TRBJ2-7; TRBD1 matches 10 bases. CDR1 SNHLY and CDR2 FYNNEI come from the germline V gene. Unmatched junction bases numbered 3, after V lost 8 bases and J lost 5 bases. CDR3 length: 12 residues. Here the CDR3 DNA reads TGTGCCAGCCGGGACAGGGGAGACGAGCAGTACTTC. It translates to CASRDRGDEQYF.

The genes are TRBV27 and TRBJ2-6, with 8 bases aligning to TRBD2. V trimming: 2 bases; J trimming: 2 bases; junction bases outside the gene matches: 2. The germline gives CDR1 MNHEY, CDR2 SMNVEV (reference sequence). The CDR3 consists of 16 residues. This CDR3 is CASSLIGGAGANVLTF. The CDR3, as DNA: TGTGCCAGCAGTTTAATCGGGGGGGCTGGGGCCAACGTCCTGACTTTC. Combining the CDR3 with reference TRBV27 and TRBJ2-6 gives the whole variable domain EAQVTQNPRYLITVTGKKLTVTCSQNMNHEYMSWYRQDPGLGLRQIYYSMNVEVTDKGDVPEGYKVSRKEKRNFPLILESPSPNQTSLYFCASSLIGGAGANVLTFGAGSRLTVL.

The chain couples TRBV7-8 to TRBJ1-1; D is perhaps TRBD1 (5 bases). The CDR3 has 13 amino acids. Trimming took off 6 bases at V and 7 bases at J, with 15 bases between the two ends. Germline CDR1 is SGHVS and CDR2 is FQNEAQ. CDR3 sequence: CASRLPGYGEAFF. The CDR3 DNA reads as TGTGCCAGCAGGTTACCAGGGTATGGTGAAGCTTTCTTT. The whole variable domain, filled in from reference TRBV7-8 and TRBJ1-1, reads GAGVSQSPRYKVAKRGQDVALRCDPISGHVSLFWYQQALGQGPEFLTYFQNEAQLDKSGLPSDRFFAERPEGSVSTLKIQRTQQEDSAVYLCASRLPGYGEAFFGQGTRLTVV.

The CDR3 reads CASSSSGLAGGFYEQYF. As DNA, the CDR3 is TGTGCCAGCAGTTCATCCGGACTAGCGGGAGGGTTTTACGAGCAGTACTTC. J is TRBJ2-7 and V is TRBV27; 15 bases align to TRBD2. The CDR3 has 17 amino acids. With 4 bases clipped from V and 4 bases from J, the junction kept 8 bases outside the gene matches. The germline V gene encodes CDR1 MNHEY and CDR2 SMNVEV (reference sequence).

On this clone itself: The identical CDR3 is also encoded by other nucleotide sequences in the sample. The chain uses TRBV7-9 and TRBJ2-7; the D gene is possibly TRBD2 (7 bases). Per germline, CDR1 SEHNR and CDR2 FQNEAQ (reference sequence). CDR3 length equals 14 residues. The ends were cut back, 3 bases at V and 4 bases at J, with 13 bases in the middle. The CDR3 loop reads CASSLGGTPYEQYF. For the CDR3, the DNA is TGTGCCAGCAGCTTGGGAGGGACACCTTACGAGCAGTACTTC.

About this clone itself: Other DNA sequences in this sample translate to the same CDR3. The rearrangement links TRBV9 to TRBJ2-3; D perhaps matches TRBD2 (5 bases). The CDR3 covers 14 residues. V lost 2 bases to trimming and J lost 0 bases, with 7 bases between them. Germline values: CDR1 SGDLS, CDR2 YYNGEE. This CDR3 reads CASSVGGSTDTQYF. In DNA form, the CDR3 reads TGTGCCAGCAGCGTTGGCGGGAGCACAGATACGCAGTATTTT.

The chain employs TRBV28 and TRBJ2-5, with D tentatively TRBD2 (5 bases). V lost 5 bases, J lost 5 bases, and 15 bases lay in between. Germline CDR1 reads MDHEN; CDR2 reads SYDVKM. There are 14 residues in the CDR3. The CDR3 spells CASSDGEWTETQYF. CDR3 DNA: TGTGCCAGCAGTGACGGGGAGTGGACGGAGACCCAGTACTTC. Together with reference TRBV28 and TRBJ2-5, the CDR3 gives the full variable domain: DVKVTQSSRYLVKRTGEKVFLECVQDMDHENMFWYRQDPGLGLRLIYFSYDVKMKEKGDIPEGYSVSREKKERFSLILESASTNQTSMYLCASSDGEWTETQYFGPGTRLLVL.

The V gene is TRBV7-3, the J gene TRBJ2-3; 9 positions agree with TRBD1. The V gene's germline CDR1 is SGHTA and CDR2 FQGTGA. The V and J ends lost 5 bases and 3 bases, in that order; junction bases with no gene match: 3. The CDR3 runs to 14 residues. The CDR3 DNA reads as TGTGCCAGCAGCCGTGGACAGGGGACAGATACGCAGTATTTT. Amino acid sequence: CASSRGQGTDTQYF.

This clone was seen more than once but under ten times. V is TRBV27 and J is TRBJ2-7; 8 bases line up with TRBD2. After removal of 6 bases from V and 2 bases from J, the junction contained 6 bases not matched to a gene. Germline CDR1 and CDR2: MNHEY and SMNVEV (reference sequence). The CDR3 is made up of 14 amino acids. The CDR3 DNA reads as TGTGCCAGCAGCCGAACTAGCGGCGCCTACGAGCAGTACTTC. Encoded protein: CASSRTSGAYEQYF.

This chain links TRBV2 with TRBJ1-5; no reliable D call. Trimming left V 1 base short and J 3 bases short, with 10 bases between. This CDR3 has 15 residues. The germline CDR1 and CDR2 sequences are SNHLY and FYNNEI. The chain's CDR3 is CASSEGQVFNQPQHF. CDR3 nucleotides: TGTGCCAGCAGTGAAGGGCAGGTTTTCAATCAGCCCCAGCATTTT.

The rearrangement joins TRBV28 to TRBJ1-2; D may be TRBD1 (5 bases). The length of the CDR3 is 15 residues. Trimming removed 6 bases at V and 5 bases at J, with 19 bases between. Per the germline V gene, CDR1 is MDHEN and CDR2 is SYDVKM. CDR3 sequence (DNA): TGTGCCAGCAGCACGCCTACAGGTTCATGGTATGGCTACACCTTC. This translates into CASSTPTGSWYGYTF.

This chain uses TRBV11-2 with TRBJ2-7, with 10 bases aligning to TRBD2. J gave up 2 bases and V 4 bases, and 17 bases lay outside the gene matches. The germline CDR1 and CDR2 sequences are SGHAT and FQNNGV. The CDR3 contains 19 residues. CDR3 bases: TGTGCCAGCAGCTCGAGAGCGGGAGGGCCACATCACGACCCCTACGAGCAGTACTTC. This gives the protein CASSSRAGGPHHDPYEQYF.

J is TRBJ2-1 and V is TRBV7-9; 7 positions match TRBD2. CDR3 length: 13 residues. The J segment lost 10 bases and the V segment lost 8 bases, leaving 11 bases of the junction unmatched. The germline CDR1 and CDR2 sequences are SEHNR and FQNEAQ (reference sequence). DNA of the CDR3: TGTGCCAGCCACCCTATGTGGGGGGGAGAGCAGTTCTTC. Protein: CASHPMWGGEQFF.

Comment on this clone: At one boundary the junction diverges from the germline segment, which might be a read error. DNA of the CDR3: TGTGCTAGCAGCCCCCAGGGCGTGAGCGAGCAGTTCTTC. It yields the protein CASSPQGVSEQFF. This chain connects TRBV7-7 to TRBJ2-1; possible D gene TRBD1, 5 bases. This CDR3 spans 13 amino acids. Per the germline V gene, CDR1 is SSHAT and CDR2 is FNYEAQ (reference sequence).

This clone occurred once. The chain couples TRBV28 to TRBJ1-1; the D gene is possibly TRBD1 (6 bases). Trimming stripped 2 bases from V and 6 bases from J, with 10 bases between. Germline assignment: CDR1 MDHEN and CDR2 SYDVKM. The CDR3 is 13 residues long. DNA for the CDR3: TGTGCCAGCAGTTTACAGGGGTTCCCTGAAGCTTTCTTT. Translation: CASSLQGFPEAFF.

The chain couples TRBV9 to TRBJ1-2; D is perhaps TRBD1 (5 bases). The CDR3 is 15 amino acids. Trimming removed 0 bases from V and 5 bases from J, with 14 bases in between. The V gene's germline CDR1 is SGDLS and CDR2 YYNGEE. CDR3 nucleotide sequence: TGTGCCAGCAGCGTAGCTAGGGCAGGGTTGTATGGCTACACCTTC. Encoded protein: CASSVARAGLYGYTF.

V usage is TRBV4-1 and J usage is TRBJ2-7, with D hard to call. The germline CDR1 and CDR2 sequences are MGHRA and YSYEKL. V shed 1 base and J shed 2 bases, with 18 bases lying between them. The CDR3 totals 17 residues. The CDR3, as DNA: TGCGCCAGCAGCCAAGTTAATATGGGTTTTACTACCTACGAGCAGTACTTC. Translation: CASSQVNMGFTTYEQYF.

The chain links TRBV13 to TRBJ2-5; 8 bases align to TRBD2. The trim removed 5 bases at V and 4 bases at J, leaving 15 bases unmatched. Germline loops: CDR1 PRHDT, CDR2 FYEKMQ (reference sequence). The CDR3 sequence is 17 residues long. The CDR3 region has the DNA TGTGCCAGCAGCCCCATTAAGGGACTAGGGGGTGGAGAGACCCAGTACTTC. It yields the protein CASSPIKGLGGGETQYF.

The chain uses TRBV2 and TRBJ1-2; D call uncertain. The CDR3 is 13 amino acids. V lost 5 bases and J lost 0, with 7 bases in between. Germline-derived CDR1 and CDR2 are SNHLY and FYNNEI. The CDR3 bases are TGTGCCAGCAGTACACAGTCTAACTATGGCTACACCTTC. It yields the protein CASSTQSNYGYTF.

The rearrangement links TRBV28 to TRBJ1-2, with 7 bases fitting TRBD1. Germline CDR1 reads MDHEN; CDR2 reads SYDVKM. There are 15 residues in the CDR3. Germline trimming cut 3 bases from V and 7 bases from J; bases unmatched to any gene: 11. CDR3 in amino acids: CASSFYGQGGGGYTF. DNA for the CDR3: TGTGCCAGCAGTTTTTATGGGCAGGGGGGAGGTGGCTACACCTTC.

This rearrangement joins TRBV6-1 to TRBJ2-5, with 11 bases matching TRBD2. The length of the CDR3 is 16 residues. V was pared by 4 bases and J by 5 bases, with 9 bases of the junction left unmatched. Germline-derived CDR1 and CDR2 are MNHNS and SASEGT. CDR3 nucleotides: TGTGCCAGCAGTGGATTAGCGGGGGGGCCTTGGGAGACCCAGTACTTC. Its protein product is CASSGLAGGPWETQYF.